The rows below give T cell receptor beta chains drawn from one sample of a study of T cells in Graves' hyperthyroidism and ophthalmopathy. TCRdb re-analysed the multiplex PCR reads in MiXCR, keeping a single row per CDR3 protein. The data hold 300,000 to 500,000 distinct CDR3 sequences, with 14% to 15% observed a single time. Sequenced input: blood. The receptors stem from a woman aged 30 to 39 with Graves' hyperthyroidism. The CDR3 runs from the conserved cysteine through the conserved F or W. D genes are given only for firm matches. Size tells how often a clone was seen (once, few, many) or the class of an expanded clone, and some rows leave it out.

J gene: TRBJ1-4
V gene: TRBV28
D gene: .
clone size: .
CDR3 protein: CASSLWLNEKLFF
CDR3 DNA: TGTGCCAGCAGTTTATGGCTCAATGAAAAACTGTTTTTT

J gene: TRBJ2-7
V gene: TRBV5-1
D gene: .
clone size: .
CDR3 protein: CASSFDRLEQYF
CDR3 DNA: TGCGCCAGCAGCTTCGACCGGCTCGAGCAGTACTTC

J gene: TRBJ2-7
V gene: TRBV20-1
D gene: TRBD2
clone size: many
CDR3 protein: CSATSGKAYEQYF
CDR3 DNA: TGCAGTGCCACCAGCGGGAAAGCCTACGAGCAGTACTTC

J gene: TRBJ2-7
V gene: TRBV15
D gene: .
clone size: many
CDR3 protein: CATSRVGGGPGKPYEQYF
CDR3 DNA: TGTGCCACCAGCAGAGTAGGAGGGGGGCCAGGAAAGCCCTACGAGCAGTACTTC

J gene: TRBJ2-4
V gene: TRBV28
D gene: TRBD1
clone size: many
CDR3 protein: CASLNRDRGNIQYF
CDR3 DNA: TGTGCCAGTCTTAACCGGGACAGGGGAAACATTCAGTACTTC

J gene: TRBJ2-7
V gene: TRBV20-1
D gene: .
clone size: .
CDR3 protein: CSAHQAEERLSSREQYF
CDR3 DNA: TGCAGTGCTCACCAGGCTGAAGAGCGTCTATCCTCGCGGGAGCAGTACTTC

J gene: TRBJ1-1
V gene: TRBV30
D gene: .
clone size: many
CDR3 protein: CAWSSRTEAFF
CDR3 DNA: TGTGCCTGGAGCTCCAGGACTGAAGCTTTCTTT

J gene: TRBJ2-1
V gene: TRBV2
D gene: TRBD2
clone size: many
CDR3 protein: CASSGLGLAGVNEQFF
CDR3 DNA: TGTGCCAGCAGTGGGCTAGGACTAGCGGGAGTCAATGAGCAGTTCTTC

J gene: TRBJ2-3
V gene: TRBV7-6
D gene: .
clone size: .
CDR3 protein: CASSHRLGSDTQYF
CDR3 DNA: TGTGCCAGCAGCCACCGACTAGGATCAGATACGCAGTATTTT

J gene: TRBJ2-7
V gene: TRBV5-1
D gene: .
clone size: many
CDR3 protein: CASSLAGSSDEQYF
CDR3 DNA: TGCGCCAGCAGCTTGGCTGGGTCGTCCGACGAGCAGTACTTC

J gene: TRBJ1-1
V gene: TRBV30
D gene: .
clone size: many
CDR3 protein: CAWSVGDGTEAFF
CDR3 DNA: TGTGCCTGGAGTGTAGGCGATGGGACTGAAGCTTTCTTT

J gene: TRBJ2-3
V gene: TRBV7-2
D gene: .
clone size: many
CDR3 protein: CASSLSVGTQYF
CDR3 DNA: TGTGCCAGCAGCTTATCCGTGGGTACGCAGTATTTT

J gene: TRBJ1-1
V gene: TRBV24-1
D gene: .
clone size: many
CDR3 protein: CATSDLWGGEAFF
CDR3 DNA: TGTGCCACCAGTGATTTGTGGGGAGGCGAAGCTTTCTTT

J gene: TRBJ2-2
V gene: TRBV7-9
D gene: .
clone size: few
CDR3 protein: CASTPGTSNTGELFF
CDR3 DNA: TGTGCCAGCACACCCGGGACTTCTAACACCGGGGAGCTGTTTTTT

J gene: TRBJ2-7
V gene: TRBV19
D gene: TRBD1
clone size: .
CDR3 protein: CASSISWTRGQGSYEQYF
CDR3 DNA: TGTGCCAGTAGTATAAGTTGGACCCGGGGACAGGGCTCCTACGAGCAGTACTTC

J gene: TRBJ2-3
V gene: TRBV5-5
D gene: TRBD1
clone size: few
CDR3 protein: CASSLLVVEGTAFSTDTQYF
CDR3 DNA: TGTGCCAGCAGCTTGTTAGTAGTCGAAGGGACAGCCTTTAGCACAGATACGCAGTATTTT

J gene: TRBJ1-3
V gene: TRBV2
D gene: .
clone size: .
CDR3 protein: CASSANRGGVGNTIYF
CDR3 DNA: TGTGCCAGCAGCGCGAATAGGGGGGGAGTTGGAAACACCATATATTTT

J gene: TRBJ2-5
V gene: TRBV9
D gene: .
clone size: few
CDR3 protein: CASSVGQKIQETQYF
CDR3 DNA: TGTGCCAGCAGCGTAGGTCAGAAAATACAAGAGACCCAGTACTTC